The source of this T cell receptor (beta chain) is a study of blood T cells in healthy people across ages. Study-wide points: The lack of PBMC sorting stopped any conclusive naive versus antigen-experienced comparison.

The CDR3 runs 15 residues. The V gene's germline CDR1 is SGHTA and CDR2 FQGNSA. As regards this clonotype: Its target is not known.

A second PCR, run for about 7 to 11 cycles, used a sample-barcoded 5' primer plus a J-beta primer mix. TCRdb ran MiXCR on the 5' RACE reads and lists one entry per CDR3 protein. There are some 900,000 distinct CDR3 sequences in the sample; approximately 49% occur only once, and roughly 12% lies in the top ten. This TCR was sampled from a man younger than 40 in good health. The material sequenced was blood. The chain carries TRBV7-2 and TRBJ2-5; 8 bases align to TRBD2. TRBJ2-7 matches the DNA end more closely, so the J call is doubtful. The CDR3, as DNA: TGTGCCAGCAGCTTACTCGGGGGGGGCGGCTACGAGCAGTACTTC. Its translation is CASSLLGGGGYEQYF.